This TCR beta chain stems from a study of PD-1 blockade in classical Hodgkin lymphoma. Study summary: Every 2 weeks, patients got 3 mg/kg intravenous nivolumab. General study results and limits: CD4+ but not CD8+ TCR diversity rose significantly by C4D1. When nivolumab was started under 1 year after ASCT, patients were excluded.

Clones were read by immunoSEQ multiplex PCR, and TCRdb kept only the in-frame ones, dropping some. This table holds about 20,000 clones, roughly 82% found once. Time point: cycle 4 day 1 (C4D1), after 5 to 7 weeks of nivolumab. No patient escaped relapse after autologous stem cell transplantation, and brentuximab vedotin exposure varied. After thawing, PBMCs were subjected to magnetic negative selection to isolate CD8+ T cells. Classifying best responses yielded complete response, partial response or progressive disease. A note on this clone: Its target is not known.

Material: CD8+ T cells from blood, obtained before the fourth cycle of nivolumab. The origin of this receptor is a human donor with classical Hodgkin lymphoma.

CDR3 region: CATSRDRLSSYNSPLHF. Here the CDR3 DNA reads TGTGCCACCAGCAGAGATCGACTGAGCTCCTATAATTCACCCCTCCACTTT. V usage is TRBV15 and J usage is TRBJ1-6; D unresolved. Trimming removed 0 bases from V and 0 bases from J, with 9 bases in between. The CDR3 has 17 residues. Germline V gene data show CDR1 as LNHNV and CDR2 as YYDKDF (reference sequence). Looking up the rest from reference TRBV15 and TRBJ1-6 gives the full variable domain: DAMVIQNPRYQVTQFGKPVTLSCSQTLNHNVMYWYQQKSSQAPKLLFHYYDKDFNNEADTPDNFQSRRPNTSFCFLDIRSPGLGDTAMYLCATSRDRLSSYNSPLHFGNGTRLTVT.